The clone carrying this T cell receptor beta chain was detected a few times. The antigen remains unidentified. This record comes from a study of response to subunit inactivated influenza vaccine. Study-level results: Authors suggested each seasonal flu vaccination may recruit only limited numbers of new T cells.

This CDR3 has 14 residues. Germline CDR1 and CDR2: LNHDA and SQIVND (reference sequence). Losses at the gene ends were 6 bases for V and 6 bases for J; bases not matched to a gene: 7. TCRdb fed the RT-PCR reads into MiXCR, producing one record per CDR3 protein. This sample has approximately 500,000 distinct CDR3 sequences, with approximately 12% found just once. V and J are TRBV19 and TRBJ2-7, with 11 bases that match TRBD2. The TCR was taken from a man aged 45-65 years who received an inactivated influenza vaccine. Sequenced here: PBMCs from blood, sampled roughly 48 days after vaccination. CDR3 sequence (DNA): TGTGCCAGTAGGACACTAGCGGGAGCTGGCGAGCAGTACTTC. Its translation: CASRTLAGAGEQYF.